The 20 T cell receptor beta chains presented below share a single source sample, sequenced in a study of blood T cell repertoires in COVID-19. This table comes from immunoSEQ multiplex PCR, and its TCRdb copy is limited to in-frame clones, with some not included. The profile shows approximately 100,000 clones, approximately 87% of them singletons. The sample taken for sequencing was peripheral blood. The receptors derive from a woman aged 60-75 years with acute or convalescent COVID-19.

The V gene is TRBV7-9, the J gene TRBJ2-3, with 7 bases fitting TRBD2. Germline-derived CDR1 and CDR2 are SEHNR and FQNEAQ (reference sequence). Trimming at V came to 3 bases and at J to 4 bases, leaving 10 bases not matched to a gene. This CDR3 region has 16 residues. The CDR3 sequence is CASSFAGTGRADTQYF. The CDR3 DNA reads TGTGCCAGCAGCTTCGCCGGGACGGGGAGGGCAGATACGCAGTATTTT.

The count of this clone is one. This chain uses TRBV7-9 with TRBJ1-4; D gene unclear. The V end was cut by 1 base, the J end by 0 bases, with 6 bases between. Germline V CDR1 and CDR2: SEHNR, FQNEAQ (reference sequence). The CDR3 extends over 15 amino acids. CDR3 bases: TGTGCCAGCAGCTTAGTTCTTGCAACTAATGAAAAACTGTTTTTT. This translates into CASSLVLATNEKLFF.

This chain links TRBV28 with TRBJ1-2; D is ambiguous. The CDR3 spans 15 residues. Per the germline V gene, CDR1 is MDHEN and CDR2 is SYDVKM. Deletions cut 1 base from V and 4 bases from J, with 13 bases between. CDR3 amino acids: CASSLLRSQGYGYTF. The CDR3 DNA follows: TGTGCCAGCAGTTTATTGAGGTCCCAAGGCTATGGCTACACCTTC.

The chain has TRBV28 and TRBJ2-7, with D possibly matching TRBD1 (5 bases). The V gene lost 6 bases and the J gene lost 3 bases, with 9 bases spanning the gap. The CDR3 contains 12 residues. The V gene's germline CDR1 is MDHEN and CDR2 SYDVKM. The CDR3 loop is CASSPGFYEQYF. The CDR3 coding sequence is TGTGCCAGCAGCCCAGGGTTCTACGAGCAGTACTTC.

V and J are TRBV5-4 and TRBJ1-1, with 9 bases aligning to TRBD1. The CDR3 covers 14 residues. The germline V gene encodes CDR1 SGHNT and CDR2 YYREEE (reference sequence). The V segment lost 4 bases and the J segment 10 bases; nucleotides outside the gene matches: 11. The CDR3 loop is CASSPGQGREVAFF. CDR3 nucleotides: TGTGCCAGCAGCCCCGGACAGGGGCGGGAAGTAGCTTTCTTT.

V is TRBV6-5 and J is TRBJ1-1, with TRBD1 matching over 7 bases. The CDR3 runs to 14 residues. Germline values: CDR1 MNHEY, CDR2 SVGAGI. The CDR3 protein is CVVPTGIENTEAFF. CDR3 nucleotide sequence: TGTGTTGTACCGACAGGGATCGAGAACACTGAAGCTTTCTTT.

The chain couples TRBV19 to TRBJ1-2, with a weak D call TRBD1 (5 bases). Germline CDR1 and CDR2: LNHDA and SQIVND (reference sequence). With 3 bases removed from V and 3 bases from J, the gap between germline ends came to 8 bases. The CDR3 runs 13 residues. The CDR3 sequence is CASSMGRDYGYTF. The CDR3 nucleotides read TGTGCCAGTAGTATGGGCAGGGACTATGGCTACACCTTC.

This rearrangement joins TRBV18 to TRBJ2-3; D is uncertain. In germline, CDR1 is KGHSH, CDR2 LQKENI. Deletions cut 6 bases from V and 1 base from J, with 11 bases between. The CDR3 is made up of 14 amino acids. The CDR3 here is CASSAIGGTDTQYF. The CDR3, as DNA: TGTGCCAGCTCGGCGATAGGAGGCACAGATACGCAGTATTTT.

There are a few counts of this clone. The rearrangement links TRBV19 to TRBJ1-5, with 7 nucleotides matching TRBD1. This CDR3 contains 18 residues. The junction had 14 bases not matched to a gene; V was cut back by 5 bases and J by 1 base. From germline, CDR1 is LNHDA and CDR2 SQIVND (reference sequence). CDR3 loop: CASSLQGSITRSNQPQHF. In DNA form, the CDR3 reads TGTGCCAGTAGTCTACAGGGGTCGATTACTAGAAGCAATCAGCCCCAGCATTTT.

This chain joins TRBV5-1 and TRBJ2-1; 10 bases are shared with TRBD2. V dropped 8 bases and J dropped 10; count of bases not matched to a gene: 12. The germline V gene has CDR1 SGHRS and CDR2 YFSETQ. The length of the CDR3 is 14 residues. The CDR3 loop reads CARRGSGGAEEQFF. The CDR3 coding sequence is TGCGCCAGGCGAGGGAGCGGGGGGGCTGAAGAGCAGTTCTTC. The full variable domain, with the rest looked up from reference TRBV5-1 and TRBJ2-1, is KAGVTQTPRYLIKTRGQQVTLSCSPISGHRSVSWYQQTPGQGLQFLFEYFSETQRNKGNFPGRFSGRQFSNSRSEMNVSTLELGDSALYLCARRGSGGAEEQFFGPGTRLTVL.

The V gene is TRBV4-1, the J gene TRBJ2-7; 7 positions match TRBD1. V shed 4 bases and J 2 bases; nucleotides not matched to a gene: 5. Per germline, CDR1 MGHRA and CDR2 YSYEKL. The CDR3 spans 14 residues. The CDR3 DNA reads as TGCGCCAGCAGCCCGTTGGGACAGACCTACGAGCAGTACTTC. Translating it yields CASSPLGQTYEQYF.

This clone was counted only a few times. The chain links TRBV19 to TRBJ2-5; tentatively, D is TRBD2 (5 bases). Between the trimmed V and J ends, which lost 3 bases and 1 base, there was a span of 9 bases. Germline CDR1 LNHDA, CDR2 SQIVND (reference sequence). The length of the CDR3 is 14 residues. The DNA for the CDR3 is TGTGCCAGTAGTATCCGGGAAACCCAAGAGACCCAGTACTTC. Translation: CASSIRETQETQYF. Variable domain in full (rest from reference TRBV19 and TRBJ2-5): DGGITQSPKYLFRKEGQNVTLSCEQNLNHDAMYWYRQDPGQGLRLIYYSQIVNDFQKGDIAEGYSVSREKKESFPLTVTSAQKNPTAFYLCASSIRETQETQYFGPGTRLLVL.

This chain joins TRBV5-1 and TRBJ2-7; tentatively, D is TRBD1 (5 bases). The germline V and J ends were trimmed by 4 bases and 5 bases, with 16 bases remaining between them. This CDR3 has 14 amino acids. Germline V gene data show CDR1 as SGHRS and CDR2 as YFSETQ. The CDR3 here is CASSPQGLRDEQYF. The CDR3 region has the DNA TGCGCCAGCAGCCCTCAGGGCCTTCGTGACGAGCAGTACTTC.

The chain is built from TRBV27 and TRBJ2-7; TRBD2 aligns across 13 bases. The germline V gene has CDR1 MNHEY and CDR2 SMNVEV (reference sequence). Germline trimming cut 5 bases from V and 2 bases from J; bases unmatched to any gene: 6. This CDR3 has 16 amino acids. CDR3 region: CASSPYGLAGAYEQYF. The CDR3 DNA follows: TGTGCCAGCAGTCCTTACGGACTAGCGGGAGCCTACGAGCAGTACTTC.

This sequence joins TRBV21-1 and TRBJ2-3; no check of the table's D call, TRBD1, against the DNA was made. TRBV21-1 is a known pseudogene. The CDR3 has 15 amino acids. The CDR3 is CASSKGTASTDTQYF. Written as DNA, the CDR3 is TGTGCCAGCAGCAAGGGTACAGCTAGCACAGATACGCAGTATTTT.

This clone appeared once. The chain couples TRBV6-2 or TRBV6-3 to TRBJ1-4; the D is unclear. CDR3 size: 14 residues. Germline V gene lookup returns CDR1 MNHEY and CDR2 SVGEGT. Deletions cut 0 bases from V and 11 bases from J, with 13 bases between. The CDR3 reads CASSYSDTREKLFF. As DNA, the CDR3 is TGTGCCAGCAGTTACTCTGACACCCGGGAGAAACTGTTTTTT.

This chain's CDR3 is CASSPQASGGQETQYF. CDR3 sequence (DNA): TGTGCCAGCTCACCACAGGCTAGCGGGGGCCAAGAGACCCAGTACTTC. The rearrangement joins TRBV18 to TRBJ2-5; 10 bases match TRBD2. The V and J ends lost 1 base and 1 base, in that order; junction bases with no gene match: 3. The CDR3 consists of 16 residues. CDR1 and CDR2 (germline): KGHSH, LQKENI.

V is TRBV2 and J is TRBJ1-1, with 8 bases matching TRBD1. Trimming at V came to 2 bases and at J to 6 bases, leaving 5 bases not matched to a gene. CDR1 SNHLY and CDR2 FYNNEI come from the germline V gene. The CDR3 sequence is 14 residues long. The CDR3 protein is CASSEQGALAEAFF. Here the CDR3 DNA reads TGTGCCAGCAGTGAACAGGGGGCTTTGGCTGAAGCTTTCTTT.

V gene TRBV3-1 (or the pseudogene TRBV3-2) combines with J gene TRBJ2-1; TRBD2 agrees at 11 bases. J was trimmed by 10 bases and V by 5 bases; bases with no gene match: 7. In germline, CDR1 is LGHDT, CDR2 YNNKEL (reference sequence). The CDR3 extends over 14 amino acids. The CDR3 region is CASSATSGAGEQFF. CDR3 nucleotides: TGTGCCAGCAGCGCGACTAGCGGGGCGGGGGAGCAGTTCTTC.

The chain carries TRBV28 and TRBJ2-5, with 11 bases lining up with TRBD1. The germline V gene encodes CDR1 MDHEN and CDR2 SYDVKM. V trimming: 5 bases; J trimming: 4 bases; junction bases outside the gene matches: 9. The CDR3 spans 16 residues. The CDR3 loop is CASSAPGTGGVETQYF. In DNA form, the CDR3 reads TGTGCCAGCAGTGCACCCGGGACAGGGGGGGTAGAGACCCAGTACTTC. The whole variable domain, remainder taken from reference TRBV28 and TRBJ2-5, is DVKVTQSSRYLVKRTGEKVFLECVQDMDHENMFWYRQDPGLGLRLIYFSYDVKMKEKGDIPEGYSVSREKKERFSLILESASTNQTSMYLCASSAPGTGGVETQYFGPGTRLLVL.